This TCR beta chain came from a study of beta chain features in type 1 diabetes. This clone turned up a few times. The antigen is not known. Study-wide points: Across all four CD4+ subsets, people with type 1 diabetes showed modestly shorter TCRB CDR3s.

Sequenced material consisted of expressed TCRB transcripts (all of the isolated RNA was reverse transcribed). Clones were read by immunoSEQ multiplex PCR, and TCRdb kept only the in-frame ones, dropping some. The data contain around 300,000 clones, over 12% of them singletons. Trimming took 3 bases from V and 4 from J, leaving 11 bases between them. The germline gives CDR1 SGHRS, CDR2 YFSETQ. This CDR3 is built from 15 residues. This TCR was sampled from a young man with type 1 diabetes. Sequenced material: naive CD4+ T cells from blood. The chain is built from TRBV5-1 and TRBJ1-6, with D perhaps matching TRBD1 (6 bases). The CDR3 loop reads CASSYGQNYNSPLHF. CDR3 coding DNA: TGCGCCAGCAGCTACGGACAGAATTATAATTCACCCCTCCACTTT.